Listed below are T cell receptor beta chains from one sample, sequenced in a study of cytomegalovirus exposure and HLA in healthy donors. Assay: immunoSEQ multiplex PCR; the TCRdb copy retains only in-frame clones and omits some. The data hold about 360,000 clones, with roughly 85% observed a single time. The sequenced sample consisted of PBMCs. These TCRs come from a young woman in good health and CMV-seronegative. The CDR3 runs from the conserved cysteine through the conserved F or W. D genes are given only for firm matches. The size entry is marked missing in some rows and otherwise reads once, few, many or a size class.

v_call,d_call,clone_size,j_call,cdr3_aa,cdr3_nt
TRBV5-5,TRBD1,.,TRBJ1-2,CASSLAQGDTYGYTF,TGTGCCAGCAGCTTGGCACAGGGGGACACCTATGGCTACACCTTC
TRBV7-9,.,.,TRBJ2-7,CASSPGEQYF,TGTGCCAGCAGCCCGGGCGAGCAGTACTTC
TRBV5-1,TRBD2,.,TRBJ2-7,CASSSSTGTSGRYNYEQYF,TGCGCCAGCAGCTCGTCCACCGGGACTAGCGGGAGGTACAATTACGAGCAGTACTTC
TRBV27,.,.,TRBJ2-7,CASSLRDEQYF,TGTGCCAGCAGTCTGAGAGACGAGCAGTACTTC
TRBV18,.,.,TRBJ2-5,CASSPLTGEETQYF,TGTGCCAGCTCACCTCTTACGGGGGAAGAGACCCAGTACTTC
TRBV13,TRBD1,.,TRBJ2-3,CASSQRQGRTDTQYF,TGTGCCAGCAGCCAAAGACAGGGTCGGACAGATACGCAGTATTTT
TRBV5-4,.,few,TRBJ2-5,CASSQPRKGGSSETQYF,TGTGCCAGCAGCCAACCAAGGAAAGGGGGAAGCAGTGAGACCCAGTACTTC
TRBV15,TRBD1,few,TRBJ1-6,CATSQDRGNSPLHF,TGTGCCACCAGTCAGGACAGGGGAAATTCACCCCTCCACTTT
TRBV5-1,TRBD2,.,TRBJ2-1,CASSPGTSGSVNEQFF,TGCGCCAGCAGCCCCGGGACTAGCGGGAGCGTCAATGAGCAGTTCTTC
TRBV6-5,.,.,TRBJ2-2,CASSPGQVGELFF,TGTGCCAGCAGTCCAGGACAAGTCGGGGAGCTGTTTTTT
TRBV5-1,TRBD2,.,TRBJ2-1,CASSLAPSGDNNEQFF,TGCGCCAGCAGCTTGGCGCCTAGCGGGGACAACAATGAGCAGTTCTTC
TRBV9,.,.,TRBJ1-2,CASSGGEPYGYTF,TGTGCCAGCAGCGGCGGGGAGCCCTATGGCTACACCTTC
TRBV13,TRBD2,once,TRBJ2-7,CASSSPGTSGTSYEQYF,TGTGCCAGCAGCTCACCCGGGACTAGCGGGACCTCCTACGAGCAGTACTTC
TRBV6-6,.,few,TRBJ2-5,CASMSVQETQYF,TGTGCCAGCATGTCGGTTCAAGAGACCCAGTACTTC
TRBV6-5,.,.,TRBJ1-6,CASSGEDLYNSPLHF,TGTGCCAGCAGTGGGGAGGATCTTTATAATTCACCCCTCCACTTT
TRBV10-2,.,.,TRBJ2-1,CATGERAGAGNEQFF,TGCGCCACCGGGGAAAGGGCAGGGGCGGGCAATGAGCAGTTCTTC
TRBV5-4,.,few,TRBJ2-7,CASSWAGAEQYF,TGTGCCAGCAGCTGGGCGGGGGCCGAGCAGTACTTC
TRBV2,TRBD1,.,TRBJ1-1,CASSADGQGVEAFF,TGTGCCAGCAGCGCGGACGGACAGGGTGTTGAAGCTTTCTTT
TRBV28,.,.,TRBJ2-1,CASRTGYNEQFF,TGTGCCAGCAGGACGGGATACAATGAGCAGTTCTTC
TRBV5-1,.,.,TRBJ2-2,CASSLVAGELFF,TGCGCCAGCAGCTTGGTCGCCGGGGAGCTGTTTTTT
TRBV10-2,TRBD1,.,TRBJ1-5,CASSERDRGYQPQHF,TGCGCCAGCAGTGAACGGGACAGGGGATATCAGCCCCAGCATTTT
TRBV27,.,.,TRBJ1-2,CASSLSIQGRYGYTF,TGTGCCAGCAGTTTATCGATACAGGGCCGCTATGGCTACACCTTC
TRBV5-1,.,few,TRBJ2-7,CASSVGIPGRYEQYF,TGCGCCAGCAGCGTAGGTATTCCAGGGCGCTACGAGCAGTACTTC
TRBV5-4,.,.,TRBJ2-7,CASSLVGGLYEQYF,TGTGCCAGCAGCTTGGTTGGAGGGCTCTACGAGCAGTACTTC
TRBV12-5,TRBD2,.,TRBJ2-5,CASGFGSAPGGTQYF,TGTGCTAGTGGTTTTGGGAGCGCGCCGGGAGGGACCCAGTACTTC
TRBV6-1,TRBD1,.,TRBJ1-5,CASRGDRSDQPQHF,TGTGCCAGCAGAGGGGACAGATCTGATCAGCCCCAGCATTTT
TRBV13,.,.,TRBJ2-1,CASSPETAPSVNEQFF,TGTGCCAGCAGCCCTGAGACAGCCCCGAGTGTCAATGAGCAGTTCTTC
TRBV10-2,.,.,TRBJ1-2,CASSGGDKGYGYTF,TGCGCCAGCAGTGGTGGGGACAAAGGTTATGGCTACACCTTC
TRBV27,.,.,TRBJ1-1,CASSTHSRETEAFF,TGTGCCAGCAGTACACATTCACGGGAGACTGAAGCTTTCTTT
TRBV27,TRBD2,.,TRBJ2-7,CASSLAASGYEQYF,TGTGCCAGCAGTCTCGCGGCTAGCGGCTACGAGCAGTACTTC
TRBV2,.,.,TRBJ2-1,CASSPNNEQFF,TGTGCCAGCAGTCCCAACAATGAGCAGTTCTTC
TRBV7-3,TRBD2,.,TRBJ2-1,CASSSRAGTYNEQFF,TGTGCCAGCAGCTCGAGAGCGGGAACCTACAATGAGCAGTTCTTC
TRBV2,TRBD1,once,TRBJ2-1,CASRESTGGNYNEQFF,TGTGCCAGCAGGGAATCGACAGGGGGGAATTACAATGAGCAGTTCTTC
TRBV9,TRBD1,.,TRBJ1-3,CASSATGAFSGNTIYF,TGTGCCAGCAGCGCGACAGGGGCCTTCTCTGGAAACACCATATATTTT
TRBV18,.,.,TRBJ2-3,CASSLQGADTQYF,TGTGCCAGCTCACTACAGGGAGCAGATACGCAGTATTTT
TRBV9,TRBD2,once,TRBJ2-7,CASSARGTSGEQYF,TGTGCCAGCAGCGCGAGAGGGACTAGCGGCGAGCAGTACTTC
TRBV7-2,.,.,TRBJ2-7,CASSARGQQLQYF,TGTGCCAGCAGCGCCAGAGGACAGCAACTGCAGTACTTC
TRBV6-4,TRBD1,.,TRBJ2-2,CATRQGAITGELFF,TGTGCCACCAGACAGGGGGCTATCACCGGGGAGCTGTTTTTT
TRBV28,.,few,TRBJ1-1,CSSGELAFF,TGTTCATCCGGGGAATTGGCTTTCTTT
TRBV19,TRBD2,.,TRBJ2-3,CASSIEEGAGGVGTDTQYF,TGTGCCAGTAGTATAGAAGAGGGAGCGGGAGGAGTAGGCACAGATACGCAGTATTTT
TRBV30,.,once,TRBJ2-7,CAWSSLGVGEQYF,TGTGCCTGGAGTAGTCTAGGGGTCGGGGAGCAGTACTTC